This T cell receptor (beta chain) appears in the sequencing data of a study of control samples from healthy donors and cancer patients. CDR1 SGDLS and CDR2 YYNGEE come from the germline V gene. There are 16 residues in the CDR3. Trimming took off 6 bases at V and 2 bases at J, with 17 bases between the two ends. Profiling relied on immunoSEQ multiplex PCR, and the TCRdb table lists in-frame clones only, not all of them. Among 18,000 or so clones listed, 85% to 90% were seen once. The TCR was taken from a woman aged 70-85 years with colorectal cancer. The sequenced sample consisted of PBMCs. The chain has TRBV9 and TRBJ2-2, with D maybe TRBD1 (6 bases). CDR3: CASKDPAGANTGELFF. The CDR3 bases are TGTGCCAGCAAGGACCCGGCAGGGGCCAACACCGGGGAGCTGTTTTTT.